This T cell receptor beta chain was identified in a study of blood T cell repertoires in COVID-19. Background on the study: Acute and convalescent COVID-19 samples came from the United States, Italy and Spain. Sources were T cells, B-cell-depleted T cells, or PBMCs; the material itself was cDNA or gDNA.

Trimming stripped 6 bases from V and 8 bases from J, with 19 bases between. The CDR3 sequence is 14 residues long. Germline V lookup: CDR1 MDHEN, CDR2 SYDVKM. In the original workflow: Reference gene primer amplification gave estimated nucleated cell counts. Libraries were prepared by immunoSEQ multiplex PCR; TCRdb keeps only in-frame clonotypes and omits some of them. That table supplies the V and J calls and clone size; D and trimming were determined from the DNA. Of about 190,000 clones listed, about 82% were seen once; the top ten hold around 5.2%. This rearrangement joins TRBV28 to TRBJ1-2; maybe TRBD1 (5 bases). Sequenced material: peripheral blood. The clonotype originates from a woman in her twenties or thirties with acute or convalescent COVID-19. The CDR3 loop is CASRSLKGFGGYTF. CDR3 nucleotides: TGTGCCAGCAGATCTCTCAAGGGGTTCGGAGGCTACACCTTC.